These 26 T cell receptor beta chains came from one sample sequenced in a study of identifying expanded T cells in peripheral blood. Using immunoSEQ multiplex PCR, the repertoire was profiled, and TCRdb retains in-frame clones only, with some absent. This sample has over 80,000 clones, with approximately 84% found just once. The material sequenced was blood. The receptors originated from a person aged 18 to 75 in good health.

This chain joins TRBV19 and TRBJ1-1; weak D call: TRBD1 (5 bases). This CDR3 has 18 residues. The germline CDR1 and CDR2 sequences are LNHDA and SQIVND (reference sequence). The ends were cut back, 5 bases at V and 1 base at J, with 23 bases in the middle. The CDR3 protein is CASSPILGTTLRNTEAFF. The CDR3 DNA is TGTGCCAGTAGTCCTATTCTGGGGACCACACTAAGGAACACTGAAGCTTTCTTT.

The V and J genes are TRBV18 and TRBJ1-4; D remains ambiguous. V gave up 4 bases and J gave up 3 bases, with 12 bases separating them. The CDR3 consists of 15 residues. CDR1 is KGHSH, CDR2 LQKENI, per germline. The chain's CDR3 is CASSLGSQPNEKLFF. CDR3 in DNA: TGTGCCAGCTCACTCGGTTCGCAGCCTAATGAAAAACTGTTTTTT.

The chain uses TRBV5-1 and TRBJ2-5; 10 bases agree with TRBD2. The CDR3 loop spans 15 amino acids. In germline, CDR1 is SGHRS, CDR2 YFSETQ. V lost 2 bases, J lost 0 bases, and 1 base stayed unmatched. The CDR3 spells CASSLAGGNQETQYF. The CDR3 coding sequence is TGCGCCAGCAGCTTAGCGGGGGGGAACCAAGAGACCCAGTACTTC. Full variable domain (rest looked up from reference TRBV5-1 and TRBJ2-5): KAGVTQTPRYLIKTRGQQVTLSCSPISGHRSVSWYQQTPGQGLQFLFEYFSETQRNKGNFPGRFSGRQFSNSRSEMNVSTLELGDSALYLCASSLAGGNQETQYFGPGTRLLVL.

The rearrangement uses TRBV5-8 and TRBJ1-1, with TRBD1 identical over 9 bases. With 2 bases clipped from V and 5 bases from J, the junction kept 4 bases outside the gene matches. Germline V CDR1 and CDR2: SGHTS, YDEGEE. This CDR3 is 14 amino acids long. This chain's CDR3 is CASSLGDRVTEAFF. The CDR3 coding sequence is TGTGCCAGCAGCTTAGGGGACAGGGTGACTGAAGCTTTCTTT.

This clone was recorded only once. J is TRBJ1-1 and V is TRBV13, with 10 bases that match TRBD1. The CDR3 spans 14 residues. The V and J ends lost 6 bases and 5 bases, in that order; junction bases with no gene match: 6. Germline V gene sequence: CDR1 PRHDT, CDR2 FYEKMQ (reference sequence). The CDR3 region has the DNA TGTGCCAGCAGTTCTCGGACAGGGGGGACTGAAGCTTTCTTT. This gives the protein CASSSRTGGTEAFF.

The chain couples TRBV19 to TRBJ2-7; 8 bases match TRBD1. The junction had 7 bases not matched to a gene; V was cut back by 3 bases and J by 3 bases. The V gene's germline CDR1 is LNHDA and CDR2 SQIVND (reference sequence). This CDR3 region has 15 residues. The CDR3 region has the DNA TGTGCCAGTAGTATTGGGCAGGGGGCTTTCTACGAGCAGTACTTC. Protein product: CASSIGQGAFYEQYF.

The chain links TRBV4-1 to TRBJ1-4; D unclear. Trimming pared 4 bases from V and 0 bases from J, leaving 9 bases between. Germline V gives CDR1 MGHRA, CDR2 YSYEKL. The CDR3 sequence is 15 residues long. The CDR3 bases are TGCGCCAGCAGCCCACACGGAGCAACTAATGAAAAACTGTTTTTT. Translation gives CASSPHGATNEKLFF.

The chain employs TRBV29-1 and TRBJ2-7; 10 bases align to TRBD2. With 4 bases clipped from V and 3 bases from J, the junction kept 12 bases outside the gene matches. This CDR3 is built from 16 residues. From germline, CDR1 is SQVTM and CDR2 ANQGSEA. This chain's CDR3 is CSVGGLAGASSYEQYF. The CDR3 region has the DNA TGCAGCGTTGGGGGGCTAGCGGGGGCCTCGAGCTACGAGCAGTACTTC.

The rearrangement uses TRBV2 and TRBJ2-5; TRBD1 agrees at 10 bases. With V trimmed by 8 bases and J by 3 bases, 3 bases remained unmatched. The CDR3 runs 13 residues. The V gene's germline CDR1 is SNHLY and CDR2 FYNNEI. This CDR3 is CASRDRGKETQYF. CDR3 coding DNA: TGTGCCAGCCGGGACAGGGGTAAAGAGACCCAGTACTTC. Together with reference TRBV2 and TRBJ2-5, the CDR3 gives the full variable domain: EPEVTQTPSHQVTQMGQEVILRCVPISNHLYFYWYRQILGQKVEFLVSFYNNEISEKSEIFDDQFSVERPDGSNFTLKIRSTKLEDSAMYFCASRDRGKETQYFGPGTRLLVL.

A word on this clone: A read error may account for a junction end that differs from germline. This chain joins TRBV5-4 and TRBJ2-2; TRBD1 aligns across 8 bases. There are 15 residues in the CDR3. Looked up from germline, CDR1 is SGHNT and CDR2 is YYREEE (reference sequence). The CDR3 region has the DNA TGTGCCAGCAGCTTGGGGACAGGGAACTCCGGGGAGCTGTTTTTT. Its translation: CASSLGTGNSGELFF.

The chain is built from TRBV19 and TRBJ2-3; 11 positions match TRBD2. Losses at the gene ends were 4 bases for V and 6 bases for J; bases not matched to a gene: 9. The V gene's germline CDR1 is LNHDA and CDR2 SQIVND (reference sequence). This CDR3 is 16 amino acids long. CDR3 loop: CASSKIAGGRTDTQYF. For the CDR3, the DNA is TGTGCCAGTAGTAAGATAGCGGGGGGGCGAACGGATACGCAGTATTTT.

The chain joins TRBV6-5 to TRBJ2-5; maybe TRBD1 (5 bases). The germline V and J ends were trimmed by 4 bases and 5 bases, with 11 bases remaining between them. Germline CDR1 and CDR2: MNHEY and SVGAGI. The CDR3 runs to 13 residues. In nucleotides, the CDR3 is TGTGCCAGCAGTTCCGAGACAGCGGAGACCCAGTACTTC. This encodes CASSSETAETQYF.

The chain couples TRBV13 to TRBJ1-2; D is perhaps TRBD1 (5 bases). Trimming left V 0 bases short and J 1 base short, with 24 bases between. From germline, CDR1 is PRHDT and CDR2 FYEKMQ (reference sequence). The CDR3 totals 20 residues. CDR3 coding DNA: TGTGCCAGCAGCTTAGGCCTTCGTGTATACCGACAGCCAGTTAACTATGGCTACACCTTC. Its protein is CASSLGLRVYRQPVNYGYTF.

The chain uses TRBV11-3 and TRBJ2-5; D is perhaps TRBD2 (5 bases). The CDR3 is 14 residues long. With 5 bases removed from V and 2 bases from J, the gap between germline ends came to 12 bases. CDR1 and CDR2 (germline): SGHNT, YENEEA. The CDR3 loop is CASSDETTQETQYF. The CDR3 coding sequence is TGTGCCAGCAGCGACGAGACTACTCAAGAGACCCAGTACTTC.

This clone has only one observation. This chain links TRBV27 with TRBJ2-7; 7 bases fit TRBD1. This CDR3 has 13 amino acids. V gave up 3 bases and J gave up 6 bases; unmatched junction bases: 5. Germline V gives CDR1 MNHEY, CDR2 SMNVEV (reference sequence). The CDR3 nucleotides read TGTGCCAGCAGTTTGCAGGGGGTAGGCGAGCAGTACTTC. Amino acid sequence: CASSLQGVGEQYF.

J is TRBJ1-5 and V is TRBV7-2, with unresolved D. Trimming stripped 0 bases from V and 6 bases from J, with 6 bases between. This CDR3 is built from 13 residues. CDR1 SGHTA and CDR2 FQGNSA come from the germline V gene. CDR3 sequence reads: CASSLARTQPQHF. CDR3 DNA sequence: TGTGCCAGCAGCTTAGCAAGGACTCAGCCCCAGCATTTT.

V and J are TRBV5-1 and TRBJ1-1, with TRBD1 matching over 9 bases. The V and J ends lost 4 bases and 10 bases, in that order; junction bases with no gene match: 14. Germline values: CDR1 SGHRS, CDR2 YFSETQ. CDR3 length: 15 amino acids. In DNA, the CDR3 is TGCGCCAGCAGCGCGGGACAGGGATTAGGGGTAACAGCTTTCTTT. It translates to CASSAGQGLGVTAFF.

This clone turned up a few times. The chain couples TRBV7-9 to TRBJ1-1, with D perhaps TRBD1 (5 bases). This CDR3 is built from 12 residues. V was clipped by 0 bases and J by 12 bases, with 11 bases between them. From germline, CDR1 is SEHNR and CDR2 FQNEAQ (reference sequence). CDR3 loop: CASSLAQGPTFF. The CDR3 nucleotides are TGTGCCAGCAGCTTAGCCCAGGGTCCGACTTTCTTT.

The gene calls are TRBV7-9 and TRBJ1-2, with D possibly being TRBD1 (5 bases). This CDR3 has 15 amino acids. V was cut by 6 bases and J by 8 bases, with 22 bases left in between. Per germline, CDR1 SEHNR and CDR2 FQNEAQ (reference sequence). Here the CDR3 reads CASSKGLYQGEGYTF. The CDR3 nucleotides are TGTGCCAGCAGTAAAGGACTATACCAAGGGGAGGGCTACACCTTC. Full variable domain (remainder filled in from reference TRBV7-9 and TRBJ1-2): DTGVSQNPRHKITKRGQNVTFRCDPISEHNRLYWYRQTLGQGPEFLTYFQNEAQLEKSRLLSDRFSAERPKGSFSTLEIQRTEQGDSAMYLCASSKGLYQGEGYTFGSGTRLTVV.

The genes are TRBV18 and TRBJ1-6; D is unresolved. This CDR3 has 20 residues. V dropped 2 bases and J dropped 0 bases, with 20 bases sitting between them. Germline CDR1 KGHSH, CDR2 LQKENI. The CDR3 region has the DNA TGTGCCAGCTCACCAAGGTCGTCGGCGGGCAGTGGCTCCTATAATTCACCCCTCCACTTT. Its translation: CASSPRSSAGSGSYNSPLHF.

The rearrangement links TRBV18 to TRBJ1-6; 10 nucleotides align to TRBD1. The V and J ends lost 2 bases and 10 bases, in that order; junction bases with no gene match: 8. The CDR3 is 16 amino acids. The germline V gene has CDR1 KGHSH and CDR2 LQKENI. DNA for the CDR3: TGTGCCAGCTCACCAATCCCGGGACAGGGGCGGTCACCCCTCCACTTT. It specifies CASSPIPGQGRSPLHF.

The gene calls are TRBV4-1 and TRBJ2-3; 7 bases agree with TRBD1. The CDR3 totals 15 residues. V shed 4 bases and J 2 bases; nucleotides not matched to a gene: 6. Germline V CDR1 and CDR2: MGHRA, YSYEKL. CDR3 protein: CASSRGQAPTDTQYF. In nucleotides, the CDR3 is TGCGCCAGCAGCCGCGGACAGGCCCCCACAGATACGCAGTATTTT.

The chain joins TRBV11-3 to TRBJ1-2; possibly TRBD1 for D (5 bases). The V and J ends lost 3 bases and 4 bases respectively, with 9 bases between them. The V gene's germline CDR1 is SGHNT and CDR2 YENEEA. The CDR3 is 13 residues long. This CDR3 reads CASSFGASYGYTF. The CDR3 coding sequence is TGTGCCAGCAGCTTCGGGGCTTCCTATGGCTACACCTTC.

V and J are TRBV29-1 and TRBJ2-7; D is unclear. Germline assignment: CDR1 SQVTM and CDR2 ANQGSEA. The CDR3 contains 13 residues. Trimming removed 3 bases at V and 4 bases at J, with 13 bases between. CDR3 protein: CSVDGGDDYEQYF. The CDR3 DNA follows: TGCAGCGTTGATGGCGGAGACGATTACGAGCAGTACTTC.

The chain couples TRBV7-9 to TRBJ2-1, with TRBD1 as a possible D gene (6 bases). This CDR3 comprises 15 residues. Germline V CDR1 and CDR2: SEHNR, FQNEAQ (reference sequence). V was pared by 5 bases and J by 2 bases, with 13 bases between. CDR3 bases: TGTGCCAGCAGCCCCGGACAGATTGCCTACAATGAGCAGTTCTTC. It yields the protein CASSPGQIAYNEQFF. The full variable domain, its missing parts supplied by reference TRBV7-9 and TRBJ2-1, is DTGVSQNPRHKITKRGQNVTFRCDPISEHNRLYWYRQTLGQGPEFLTYFQNEAQLEKSRLLSDRFSAERPKGSFSTLEIQRTEQGDSAMYLCASSPGQIAYNEQFFGPGTRLTVL.

The V and J genes are TRBV7-9 and TRBJ1-6; the D is unclear. The V end lost 6 bases, the J end lost 0 bases, and 6 bases lay between the germline ends. The CDR3 is 14 residues long. Germline V gene lookup returns CDR1 SEHNR and CDR2 FQNEAQ (reference sequence). CDR3 protein: CASSMDSYNSPLHF. The CDR3 bases are TGTGCCAGCAGTATGGACTCCTATAATTCACCCCTCCACTTT.